These 31 T cell receptor beta chains were sequenced from one sample in a study of T cell responses to AZD1222 COVID-19 vaccine. Here immunoSEQ multiplex PCR was the method, and the copy in TCRdb shows in-frame clones only, minus some. Among fewer than 65,000 clones listed, roughly 90% were seen once. The sample here was peripheral blood, taken 28 days after the second AZD1222 dose. These receptors were obtained from an adult who received the AZD1222 COVID-19 vaccine.

This chain connects TRBV24-1 to TRBJ1-2; possible D gene TRBD1, 5 bases. Per germline, CDR1 KGHDR and CDR2 SFDVKD. The CDR3 covers 13 residues. V shed 7 bases and J shed 2 bases, with 10 bases lying between them. The CDR3 loop reads CATSGTANYGYTF. For the CDR3, the DNA is TGTGCCACCAGCGGGACGGCCAACTATGGCTACACCTTC.

The rearrangement joins TRBV2 to TRBJ1-5, with D uncertain. With 3 bases removed from V and 5 bases from J, the gap between germline ends came to 5 bases. CDR1 and CDR2 (germline): SNHLY, FYNNEI. The CDR3 length is 12 residues. The CDR3 loop reads CASSDLYQPQHF. CDR3 in DNA: TGTGCCAGCAGTGATCTATATCAGCCCCAGCATTTT. The full variable domain, its missing parts supplied by reference TRBV2 and TRBJ1-5, is EPEVTQTPSHQVTQMGQEVILRCVPISNHLYFYWYRQILGQKVEFLVSFYNNEISEKSEIFDDQFSVERPDGSNFTLKIRSTKLEDSAMYFCASSDLYQPQHFGDGTRLSIL.

V gene TRBV10-3 combines with J gene TRBJ1-1, with TRBD1 identical over 7 bases. With V trimmed by 0 bases and J by 2 bases, 3 bases remained unmatched. The CDR3 is made up of 15 amino acids. Germline CDR1 ENHRY, CDR2 SYGVKD. The CDR3 DNA sequence: TGTGCCATCAGTGAGTCGGGGACAGATAACACTGAAGCTTTCTTT. Its translation: CAISESGTDNTEAFF.

The CDR3, as DNA: TGCGCCAGCAGCCAAGCGGTCGGACAGGGGGATGTTTCACCCCTCCACTTT. Protein sequence: CASSQAVGQGDVSPLHF. The chain carries TRBV4-1 and TRBJ1-6; 10 nucleotides agree with TRBD1. CDR3 length: 17 residues. V gave up 1 base and J gave up 9 bases; unmatched junction bases: 9. CDR1 MGHRA and CDR2 YSYEKL come from the germline V gene.

The chain has TRBV2 and TRBJ1-2; no reliable D call. CDR1 and CDR2 from the germline V gene are SNHLY and FYNNEI. The CDR3 is 12 amino acids. Between the trimmed V and J ends, which lost 6 bases and 1 base, there was a span of 6 bases. The CDR3 DNA follows: TGTGCCAGCAGAGAGGGTAACTATGGCTACACCTTC. As protein: CASREGNYGYTF. The variable domain in full, completed from reference TRBV2 and TRBJ1-2, reads EPEVTQTPSHQVTQMGQEVILRCVPISNHLYFYWYRQILGQKVEFLVSFYNNEISEKSEIFDDQFSVERPDGSNFTLKIRSTKLEDSAMYFCASREGNYGYTFGSGTRLTVV.

This chain joins TRBV4-3 and TRBJ1-2; D not certain. The CDR3 is 14 amino acids. V dropped 0 bases and J dropped 4 bases, with 9 bases sitting between them. Germline V gene data show CDR1 as LGHNA and CDR2 as YSLEER. CDR3 region: CASSQDLETYGYTF. The CDR3 nucleotides read TGCGCCAGCAGCCAAGATCTGGAGACCTATGGCTACACCTTC.

In regard to this clone: The junction departs from germline at one end; a sequencing error may be responsible. The chain uses TRBV29-1 and TRBJ1-5; D is ambiguous. Germline V CDR1 and CDR2: SQVTM, ANQGSEA. This CDR3 contains 13 residues. As DNA, the CDR3 is TGCAGCGTTCAAGAGTATAGCAATCAGCCCCAGCATTTT. Residues: CSVQEYSNQPQHF.

Details on this clone: Compared with germline, one end of the junction differs, possibly owing to a read error. The chain joins TRBV27 to TRBJ2-7; D is undetermined. CDR1 is MNHEY, CDR2 SMNVEV, per germline (reference sequence). The CDR3 is 13 amino acids. The CDR3 DNA follows: TGTGCCAGCAGTTCGCACCTCTCCCACGAGCAGTACTTC. This sequence encodes CASSSHLSHEQYF.

This chain uses TRBV13 with TRBJ2-5; D possibly matches TRBD1 or TRBD2 (7 bases each). Germline V CDR1 and CDR2: PRHDT, FYEKMQ (reference sequence). This CDR3 contains 14 residues. V was cut by 5 bases and J by 5 bases, with 15 bases left in between. CDR3 amino acids: CASSTSQGGETQYF. The CDR3 DNA follows: TGTGCCAGCAGCACTAGTCAGGGGGGGGAGACCCAGTACTTC. Full variable domain (outside the CDR3, taken from reference TRBV13 and TRBJ2-5): AAGVIQSPRHLIKEKRETATLKCYPIPRHDTVYWYQQGPGQDPQFLISFYEKMQSDKGSIPDRFSAQQFSDYHSELNMSSLELGDSALYFCASSTSQGGETQYFGPGTRLLVL.

This clone showed up just once. The rearrangement links TRBV4-3 to TRBJ1-1, with a tentative D call TRBD1 (5 bases). Germline CDR1 LGHNA, CDR2 YSLEER. Deletions cut 6 bases from V and 0 bases from J, with 11 bases between. This CDR3 comprises 14 residues. The CDR3 protein is CASSSGVLNTEAFF. The CDR3 DNA sequence: TGCGCCAGCAGTTCGGGGGTTTTGAACACTGAAGCTTTCTTT.

The V gene is TRBV10-1, the J gene TRBJ1-1; TRBD1 matches 8 bases. CDR1 is WNHNN, CDR2 SYGVQD, per germline (reference sequence). V was clipped by 5 bases and J by 5 bases; unmatched bases: 7. There are 14 residues in the CDR3. CDR3 DNA: TGCGCCAGCAGTACTACAGGGGGTGAGACTGAAGCTTTCTTT. Its translation: CASSTTGGETEAFF.

The rearrangement joins TRBV10-3 to TRBJ1-1; 9 bases are shared with TRBD1. The CDR3 length is 14 residues. Germline CDR1 is ENHRY and CDR2 is SYGVKD. With V trimmed by 6 bases and J by 5 bases, 7 bases remained unmatched. CDR3 loop: CAIRGQGHRTEAFF. Written as DNA, the CDR3 is TGTGCCATCAGGGGACAGGGCCACCGAACTGAAGCTTTCTTT.

This chain uses TRBV7-2 with TRBJ2-1; 9 positions agree with TRBD2. The CDR3 has 14 amino acids. V was clipped by 7 bases and J by 8 bases; unmatched bases: 9. Per the germline V gene, CDR1 is SGHTA and CDR2 is FQGNSA. The CDR3 DNA reads as TGTGCCAGCACATCGGGAGTAGCGGGAGATGAGCAGTTCTTC. Its translation: CASTSGVAGDEQFF.

The chain combines TRBV9 with TRBJ1-2, with TRBD1 as a possible D gene (6 bases). This CDR3 comprises 14 residues. Trimming stripped 2 bases from V and 4 bases from J, with 12 bases between. Germline V gene sequence: CDR1 SGDLS, CDR2 YYNGEE. This chain's CDR3 is CASSVTTGSYGYTF. CDR3 nucleotides: TGTGCCAGCAGCGTCACGACAGGTAGCTATGGCTACACCTTC.

This clone was detected only once. The V and J genes are TRBV6-6 and TRBJ2-1; 11 nucleotides agree with TRBD2. There are 16 residues in the CDR3. With 5 bases clipped from V and 4 bases from J, the junction kept 7 bases outside the gene matches. Germline assignment: CDR1 MNHNY and CDR2 SVGAGI (reference sequence). The DNA of the CDR3 is TGTGCCAGCAGTAAACCACGACTAGCGGGATACAATGAGCAGTTCTTC. It is translated as CASSKPRLAGYNEQFF.

The chain has TRBV30 and TRBJ1-3; D possibly corresponds to TRBD1 (5 bases). The CDR3 is 14 amino acids. CDR1 is GTSNPN, CDR2 SVGIG, per germline (reference sequence). Trimming cost V 2 bases and J 0 bases, with 8 bases left between them. In DNA form, the CDR3 reads TGTGCCTGGAGTTCAGGGTCCTCTGGAAACACCATATATTTT. It translates to CAWSSGSSGNTIYF.

The chain uses TRBV2 and TRBJ2-5, with D perhaps matching TRBD1 (6 bases). The CDR3 has 15 amino acids. The germline gives CDR1 SNHLY, CDR2 FYNNEI. Trimming stripped 7 bases from V and 5 bases from J, with 20 bases between. CDR3 in DNA: TGTGCCAGCACCCCGCAGACAGGAACGCAGGAGACCCAGTACTTC. Translating it yields CASTPQTGTQETQYF.

The chain carries TRBV25-1 and TRBJ1-2; 8 bases are shared with TRBD1. Per germline, CDR1 MGHDK and CDR2 SYGVNS. The V segment lost 4 bases and the J segment 4 bases; nucleotides outside the gene matches: 8. CDR3 size: 15 residues. CDR3 DNA sequence: TGTGCCAGCAGTGTCCCGGGACAGGAGTTCTATGGCTACACCTTC. This gives the protein CASSVPGQEFYGYTF.

The rearrangement links TRBV30 to TRBJ1-2; D is possibly TRBD1 (5 bases). Trimming removed 3 bases at V and 8 bases at J, with 7 bases between. This CDR3 is built from 10 residues. Germline CDR1 and CDR2: GTSNPN and SVGIG (reference sequence). The CDR3 region has the DNA TGTGCCTGGAGGCGGGGCGGCTACACCTTC. Translating it yields CAWRRGGYTF.

The rearrangement links TRBV29-1 to TRBJ2-1; TRBD2 agrees at 7 bases. This CDR3 comprises 15 residues. Trimming cost V 0 bases and J 9 bases; bases outside gene matches: 11. Germline V gene sequence: CDR1 SQVTM, CDR2 ANQGSEA. The CDR3 nucleotides read TGCAGCGTTGAAGATCGGGGGAGGCTAGCGGCTGAGCAGTTCTTC. Its protein is CSVEDRGRLAAEQFF.

The chain combines TRBV5-4 with TRBJ2-5, with 11 bases aligning to TRBD1. Germline V gene data show CDR1 as SGHNT and CDR2 as YYREEE (reference sequence). The CDR3 runs to 15 residues. V shed 0 bases and J 5 bases; nucleotides not matched to a gene: 3. The DNA for the CDR3 is TGTGCCAGCAGCTTGGGGACAGGGGGCTTGGAGACCCAGTACTTC. It encodes CASSLGTGGLETQYF.

There are a few counts of this clone. The rearrangement joins TRBV29-1 to TRBJ2-7; the D is unclear. Trimming shortened V by 7 bases and J by 3 bases, and 7 bases separated the two germline ends. Germline CDR1 reads SQVTM; CDR2 reads ANQGSEA. The CDR3 sequence is 10 residues long. CDR3 DNA: TGCAGCGCTGGTGACTACGAGCAGTACTTC. Encoded protein: CSAGDYEQYF.

This chain joins TRBV3-1 (or the pseudogene TRBV3-2) and TRBJ2-1; D is undetermined. The V gene lost 2 bases and the J gene lost 0 bases, with 8 bases spanning the gap. Germline-derived CDR1 and CDR2 are LGHDT and YNNKEL (reference sequence). The CDR3 is 15 amino acids. The CDR3, as DNA: TGTGCCAGCAGCCAATCACGCGTCTCCTACAATGAGCAGTTCTTC. Translating gives CASSQSRVSYNEQFF.

The chain uses TRBV7-8 and TRBJ1-2; possibly TRBD1 for D (6 bases). The CDR3 length is 13 residues. The germline CDR1 and CDR2 sequences are SGHVS and FQNEAQ. Trimming left V 5 bases short and J 3 bases short, with 10 bases between. The CDR3 coding sequence is TGTGCCAGCAGCCCGCAGGGGTACTATGGCTACACCTTC. Its protein is CASSPQGYYGYTF.

The chain is built from TRBV7-3 and TRBJ2-5; 7 nucleotides agree with TRBD1. The CDR3 has 14 residues. V lost 2 bases and J lost 5; bases outside the gene matches: 5. From germline, CDR1 is SGHTA and CDR2 FQGTGA. CDR3 loop: CASSLAGGGETQYF. The DNA of the CDR3 is TGTGCCAGCAGCTTAGCAGGGGGTGGGGAGACCCAGTACTTC.

CDR3 DNA sequence: TGTGCCAGCAGCTTTTATGGGCAGACAGATACGCAGTATTTT. It specifies CASSFYGQTDTQYF. The chain recombines TRBV5-4 with TRBJ2-3; unclear D gene. Deletions cut 2 bases from V and 3 bases from J, with 10 bases between. This CDR3 is 14 amino acids long. The germline V gene encodes CDR1 SGHNT and CDR2 YYREEE (reference sequence).

CDR3 coding DNA: TGTGCCAGCAGCCCCATTGGCAATCAGCCCCAGCATTTT. Amino acids: CASSPIGNQPQHF. The chain combines TRBV7-8 with TRBJ1-5; D unclear. V shed 5 bases and J shed 2 bases, with 7 bases lying between them. Germline V gives CDR1 SGHVS, CDR2 FQNEAQ. The CDR3 length is 13 residues.

J is TRBJ1-1 and V is TRBV30; weak D call: TRBD1 (6 bases). The CDR3 covers 13 residues. Per germline, CDR1 GTSNPN and CDR2 SVGIG (reference sequence). V was clipped by 1 base and J by 3 bases, with 9 bases between them. In DNA form, the CDR3 reads TGTGCCTGGAGTGAACAGGGTTACACTGAAGCTTTCTTT. Translating gives CAWSEQGYTEAFF. Drawing the rest from reference TRBV30 and TRBJ1-1, the complete variable domain is SQTIHQWPATLVQPVGSPLSLECTVEGTSNPNLYWYRQAAGRGLQLLFYSVGIGQISSEVPQNLSASRPQDRQFILSSKKLLLSDSGFYLCAWSEQGYTEAFFGQGTRLTVV.

The chain carries TRBV3-1 (or the pseudogene TRBV3-2) and TRBJ1-1; 7 positions match TRBD1. CDR1 is LGHDT, CDR2 YNNKEL, per germline (reference sequence). V gave up 3 bases and J gave up 5 bases; unmatched junction bases: 9. The CDR3 runs to 15 residues. The CDR3 sequence: CASSQATQGWTEAFF. In nucleotides, the CDR3 is TGTGCCAGCAGCCAGGCCACACAGGGGTGGACTGAAGCTTTCTTT.

This clone was recorded once. The chain uses TRBV30 and TRBJ1-2; D call uncertain. The germline CDR1 and CDR2 sequences are GTSNPN and SVGIG (reference sequence). CDR3 length: 15 residues. The V end was cut by 4 bases, the J end by 3 bases, with 18 bases between. DNA of the CDR3: TGTGCCTGGAAGGGCAGGAGGGCGGTGGACTATGGCTACACCTTC. Amino acids: CAWKGRRAVDYGYTF.

The chain combines TRBV30 with TRBJ1-3; 7 bases are shared with TRBD1. V shed 6 bases, J shed 4 bases, and the junction held 12 bases outside the gene matches. Per germline, CDR1 GTSNPN and CDR2 SVGIG (reference sequence). This CDR3 spans 15 amino acids. CDR3 in DNA: TGTGCCTGCAAACCCGACAGGGCCCAGGGAAACACCATATATTTT. Its translation is CACKPDRAQGNTIYF. The variable domain in full, with the rest retrieved from reference TRBV30 and TRBJ1-3, is SQTIHQWPATLVQPVGSPLSLECTVEGTSNPNLYWYRQAAGRGLQLLFYSVGIGQISSEVPQNLSASRPQDRQFILSSKKLLLSDSGFYLCACKPDRAQGNTIYFGEGSWLTVV.